This passage covers 22 T cell receptor beta chains from one sample sequenced in a study of blood T cells in healthy people across ages. It was with a sample-barcoded 5' primer and a J-beta primer mix that a second PCR of about 6 to 11 cycles was run. TCRdb analysed the 5' RACE reads with MiXCR anew, one entry per CDR3 protein. Of 1.5 million to 2 million distinct CDR3 sequences listed, under 30% are singletons. Sequencing was performed on blood. The receptor source for this set is a woman in her twenties or thirties in good health.

Of note for this clonotype: Being one base from a much bigger clone, this may be a read error. The chain couples TRBV5-1 to TRBJ2-7; perhaps D is TRBD1 or TRBD2 (5 bases each). Trimming removed 4 bases from V and 6 bases from J, with 17 bases in between. This CDR3 is 14 amino acids long. Germline-derived CDR1 and CDR2 are SGHRS and YFSETQ. The CDR3 DNA reads TGCGCCAGCAGCGCCCGGGACCAACCGGCCGAGCAGTACTTC. It codes for CASSARDQPAEQYF.

There are a few counts of this clonotype. The rearrangement links TRBV7-6 to TRBJ2-3, with 11 bases fitting TRBD2. The CDR3 sequence is 15 residues long. The V and J ends lost 3 bases and 7 bases, in that order; junction bases with no gene match: 6. CDR1 and CDR2 (germline): SGHVS, FNYEAQ. The DNA for the CDR3 is TGTGCCAGCAGCTTGCCTAGCGGGGGGAGGCATACGCAGTATTTT. Residues: CASSLPSGGRHTQYF.

The genes are TRBV12-3 or TRBV12-4 and TRBJ1-5; 7 bases fit TRBD1. With 3 bases clipped from V and 8 bases from J, the junction kept 4 bases outside the gene matches. CDR3 length: 13 amino acids. This chain's CDR3 is CASSFTGEEPQHF. DNA for the CDR3: TGTGCCAGCAGTTTTACAGGGGAGGAGCCCCAGCATTTT.

This clonotype was observed a handful of times. This chain links TRBV19 with TRBJ2-4; D remains ambiguous. CDR1 is LNHDA and CDR2 is SQIVND in the germline V gene (reference sequence). This CDR3 is 12 amino acids long. The V end was cut by 5 bases, the J end by 2 bases, with 4 bases between. CDR3 region: CASSPTKNIQYF. The CDR3, as DNA: TGTGCCAGTAGTCCAACCAAAAACATTCAGTACTTC.

The V and J genes are TRBV14 and TRBJ2-7; D is uncertain. Germline V gene data show CDR1 as SGHDN and CDR2 as FVKESK. The CDR3 contains 15 residues. Deletions cut 11 bases from V and 2 bases from J, with 22 bases between. The DNA for the CDR3 is TGTGCCGGCTGCCCGCCAGCGCAACCGCCCTACGAGCAGTACTTC. It translates to CAGCPPAQPPYEQYF.

As concerns this clonotype: The germline gene is not matched at one end of the junction; a read error may be the cause. The rearrangement joins TRBV3-1 to TRBJ1-1; 7 bases map to TRBD1. CDR3 length: 14 amino acids. The germline CDR1 and CDR2 sequences are LGHDT and YNNKEL (reference sequence). The CDR3 nucleotides read TGTGCCAGCAGCCAACGACAGGGATACACTGTAGCTTTCTTT. The encoded protein is CASSQRQGYTVAFF.

Points on this clonotype: Without the conserved terminal phenylalanine or tryptophan, this CDR3 likely stems from a read error. V is TRBV20-1 and J is TRBJ1-1, with a possible D match to TRBD1 (5 bases). V lost 1 base and J 1 base, leaving 7 bases between the germline ends. The germline V gene has CDR1 DFQATT and CDR2 SNEGSKA (reference sequence). CDR3 size: 13 residues. The CDR3 sequence: CSARGGSNTEAFS. In DNA form, the CDR3 reads TGCAGTGCTAGAGGGGGCTCGAACACTGAAGCTTTCTCT.

Of note for this clonotype: This clone may be a read error of a much larger clone one base away. The chain combines TRBV10-3 with TRBJ2-4, with TRBD2 matching over 8 bases. Germline values: CDR1 ENHRY, CDR2 SYGVKD. The CDR3 has 17 residues. The CDR3 DNA is TGTGCCATCGGTGACAGCATGACTAGCGTATCCTACAATGAGCAGTACTTC. It yields the protein CAIGDSMTSVSYNEQYF.

The chain combines TRBV7-9 with TRBJ1-2; 9 bases are shared with TRBD1. The J segment lost 3 bases and the V segment lost 0 bases, leaving 14 bases of the junction unmatched. Germline CDR1 reads SEHNR; CDR2 reads FQNEAQ (reference sequence). The CDR3 extends over 19 amino acids. For the CDR3, the DNA is TGTGCCAGCAGCTTAGCAACGACCGGGACAGGGAGGACCTACTATGGCTACACCTTC. This translates into CASSLATTGTGRTYYGYTF. The full variable domain, its missing parts supplied by reference TRBV7-9 and TRBJ1-2, is DTGVSQNPRHKITKRGQNVTFRCDPISEHNRLYWYRQTLGQGPEFLTYFQNEAQLEKSRLLSDRFSAERPKGSFSTLEIQRTEQGDSAMYLCASSLATTGTGRTYYGYTFGSGTRLTVV.

The chain combines TRBV10-2 with TRBJ2-3, with TRBD2 identical over 10 bases. Germline V lookup: CDR1 WSHSY, CDR2 SAAADI. CDR3 length: 16 amino acids. V shed 0 bases, J shed 4 bases, and the junction held 4 bases outside the gene matches. CDR3 in DNA: TGCGCCAGCAGTGAGTCGAAGCGGGGGGGCCCAGATACGCAGTATTTT. Encoded protein: CASSESKRGGPDTQYF.

The rearrangement uses TRBV5-4 and TRBJ2-2, with a possible D match to TRBD1 (6 bases). Germline V gene lookup returns CDR1 SGHNT and CDR2 YYREEE (reference sequence). The length of the CDR3 is 14 residues. The V end lost 8 bases, the J end lost 1 base, and 12 bases lay between the germline ends. CDR3: CASFSGENTGELFF. CDR3 coding DNA: TGTGCCAGTTTCTCAGGGGAGAACACCGGGGAGCTGTTTTTT.

In this sample, this clonotype turned up a few times. The J gene is TRBJ2-7, the V gene TRBV7-3, with unresolved D. The V end was cut by 4 bases, the J end by 2 bases, with 9 bases between. The CDR3 is made up of 13 amino acids. The germline gives CDR1 SGHTA, CDR2 FQGTGA. The CDR3 DNA reads TGTGCCAGCAGCTCCGACCCGACCTACGAGCAGTACTTC. Translating it yields CASSSDPTYEQYF.

Of note for this clonotype: A much larger clonotype is one base distant, so this may be a read error. CDR3 protein: CAIGGRGYEQYF. The CDR3 DNA sequence: TGTGCCATCGGGGGCAGGGGCTACGAGCAGTACTTC. V usage is TRBV10-3 and J usage is TRBJ2-7, with D perhaps TRBD1 (6 bases). The germline CDR1 and CDR2 sequences are ENHRY and SYGVKD. V dropped 8 bases and J dropped 3 bases, with 11 bases sitting between them. The CDR3 spans 12 residues.

This chain joins TRBV7-9 and TRBJ1-1; TRBD1 agrees at 8 bases. Germline CDR1 is SEHNR and CDR2 is FQNEAQ (reference sequence). The CDR3 runs to 13 residues. V trimming: 7 bases; J trimming: 1 base; junction bases outside the gene matches: 2. In DNA form, the CDR3 reads TGTGCCAGCAAGGGACAGGAGAACACTGAAGCTTTCTTT. Its protein is CASKGQENTEAFF.

In this sample, this clonotype turned up once. A read error is possible here, since a much larger clone lies one base away. This chain links TRBV12-5 with TRBJ2-6; D perhaps matches TRBD1 (5 bases). The CDR3 has 13 amino acids. Germline-derived CDR1 and CDR2 are LGHNT and FRNRAP. The CDR3 DNA is TGTGCTAGTCTGAGCTCTGGGGCCAACGTCCGGACTTTC. This sequence encodes CASLSSGANVRTF.

This clonotype was seen repeatedly, ten times or more. The genes are TRBV7-3 and TRBJ2-6; D uncertain. Germline CDR1 and CDR2: SGHTA and FQGTGA. The CDR3 is made up of 17 amino acids. V was pared by 1 base and J by 2 bases, with 12 bases between. The CDR3 region is CASSLRRAGPGANVLTF. The CDR3 DNA reads as TGTGCCAGCAGCTTAAGACGAGCTGGGCCTGGGGCCAACGTCCTGACTTTC.

J is TRBJ2-1 and V is TRBV10-3, with no clear D. The CDR3 length is 11 residues. V shed 5 bases and J shed 8 bases, with 7 bases lying between them. In germline, CDR1 is ENHRY, CDR2 SYGVKD. CDR3 amino acids: CAISFSHEQFF. CDR3 nucleotides: TGTGCCATCAGTTTCTCCCATGAGCAGTTCTTC.

This clonotype was counted between two and nine times. This sequence joins TRBV5-1 and TRBJ2-5, with D hard to call. Between the trimmed V and J ends, which lost 6 bases and 5 bases, there was a span of 17 bases. Per germline, CDR1 SGHRS and CDR2 YFSETQ. The length of the CDR3 is 14 residues. CDR3 protein: CASTRGPMRETQYF. CDR3 in DNA: TGCGCCAGCACCCGAGGACCCATGAGGGAGACCCAGTACTTC.

In its sample, this clonotype was seen a few times. The genes are TRBV11-2 and TRBJ2-1; D ambiguous. The CDR3 extends over 15 amino acids. Germline lookup yields CDR1 SGHAT and CDR2 FQNNGV. Trimming took 5 bases from V and 7 from J, leaving 18 bases between them. The CDR3 DNA is TGTGCCAGCAGCCTAGGTTCCCCCCCTGGGAATGAGCAGTTCTTC. It codes for CASSLGSPPGNEQFF.

Points on this clonotype: A much larger clone is a single base away; this may be a read error. The rearrangement links TRBV7-8 to TRBJ2-7, with TRBD2 matching 9 bases. The end of the DNA fits TRBJ2-5 better, so the J call may be wrong. Germline CDR1 reads SGHVS; CDR2 reads FQNEAQ. The CDR3 is 14 amino acids. The chain's CDR3 is CAGSGSGSGETQYF. DNA for the CDR3: TGTGCCGGCAGCGGTAGCGGGAGCGGAGAGACCCAGTACTTC.

The chain uses TRBV7-6 and TRBJ2-7; unclear D gene. The CDR3 is 15 residues long. V was pared by 1 base and J by 2 bases, with 12 bases between. Germline V CDR1 and CDR2: SGHVS, FNYEAQ. DNA for the CDR3: TGTGCCAGCAGCTTAGGTGGCCTCGCTCCCTACGAGCAGTACTTC. As protein: CASSLGGLAPYEQYF.

The rearrangement links TRBV12-3 or TRBV12-4 to TRBJ1-1; the D gene is possibly TRBD1 (5 bases). CDR3 size: 14 residues. Trimming removed 2 bases from V and 4 bases from J, with 11 bases in between. The CDR3 spells CASSLYGQGTEAFF. The CDR3 coding sequence is TGTGCCAGCAGTTTATATGGGCAGGGCACTGAAGCTTTCTTT.